One and the same sample provided the 4 T cell receptor beta chains below, sequenced in a study of T cell repertoires in cytomegalovirus infection. TCRdb used MiXCR to reprocess the reads, holding one entry per CDR3 protein. The sample has around 270,000 distinct CDR3 sequences; approximately 10% are singletons. Material: PBMCs. The receptors were gathered from a human donor in good health (CMV status not recorded). Some clones in this sample may be carry-over from other donors' samples.

This clonotype was observed at least ten times. An end of the junction does not agree with germline; a read error may underlie this. The rearrangement joins TRBV7-7 to TRBJ2-1, with D possibly matching TRBD1 (6 bases). The CDR3 has 13 amino acids. CDR1 and CDR2 (germline): SSHAT, FNYEAQ (reference sequence). The CDR3 spells CASSFGQTNEQFF. CDR3 nucleotide sequence: TGTGCTAGCAGCTTCGGACAGACCAATGAGCAGTTCTTC.

This clonotype showed up just a few times. The J gene is TRBJ2-1, the V gene TRBV6-8, with 10 positions matching TRBD2. The germline V gene encodes CDR1 MNHGY and CDR2 SAAAGT. After removal of 5 bases from V and 4 bases from J, the junction contained 5 bases not matched to a gene. The CDR3 spans 15 residues. The CDR3 nucleotides read TGTGCCAGCAGTCCAACTAGCGGGGAGTACAATGAGCAGTTCTTC. This sequence encodes CASSPTSGEYNEQFF.

The CDR3 DNA follows: TGCAGCGTTGACGTGGGCTACGAGCAGTACTTC. Amino acid sequence: CSVDVGYEQYF. The chain carries TRBV29-1 and TRBJ2-7; no clear D gene. V gave up 3 bases and J gave up 3 bases, with 6 bases separating them. In germline, CDR1 is SQVTM, CDR2 ANQGSEA. The CDR3 spans 11 residues.

This clonotype has at least ten counts. The V gene is TRBV7-2, the J gene TRBJ2-2, with D unresolved. Trimming left V 0 bases short and J 0 bases short, with 8 bases between. The CDR3 consists of 16 residues. Per the germline V gene, CDR1 is SGHTA and CDR2 is FQGNSA. DNA of the CDR3: TGTGCCAGCAGCTTAGCGAGAACAGCGAACACCGGGGAGCTGTTTTTT. Translating it yields CASSLARTANTGELFF.